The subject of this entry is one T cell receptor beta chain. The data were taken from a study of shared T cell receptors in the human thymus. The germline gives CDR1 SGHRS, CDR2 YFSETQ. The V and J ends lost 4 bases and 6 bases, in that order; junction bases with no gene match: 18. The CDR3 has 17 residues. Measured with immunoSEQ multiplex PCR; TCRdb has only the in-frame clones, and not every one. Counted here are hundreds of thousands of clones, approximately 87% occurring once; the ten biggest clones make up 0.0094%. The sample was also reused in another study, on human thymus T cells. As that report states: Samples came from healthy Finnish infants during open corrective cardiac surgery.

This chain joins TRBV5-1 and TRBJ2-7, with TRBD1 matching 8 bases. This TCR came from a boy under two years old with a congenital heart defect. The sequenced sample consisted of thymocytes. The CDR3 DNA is TGCGCCAGCAGCCCGACGGCAGGGGGCGAGGCCCCTGGCGAGCAGTACTTC. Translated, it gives CASSPTAGGEAPGEQYF.